This passage covers 25 T cell receptor beta chains from one sample sequenced in a study of blood T cell repertoires in COVID-19. TCRdb's table, derived via immunoSEQ multiplex PCR, lists solely in-frame clones and lacks some. The sample lists approximately 180,000 clones, 75% to 85% occurring once. Sequences were obtained from PBMCs or T cells enriched from blood (not recorded which). The receptors were sampled from a man aged 50-60 years who had recovered from COVID-19.

This chain connects TRBV30 to TRBJ2-5; TRBD2 agrees at 10 bases. The CDR3 consists of 15 residues. Losses at the gene ends were 4 bases for V and 2 bases for J; bases not matched to a gene: 7. Germline CDR1 is GTSNPN and CDR2 is SVGIG (reference sequence). The CDR3 loop is CAWTRILAGQETQYF. CDR3 coding DNA: TGTGCCTGGACCCGAATACTAGCGGGGCAAGAGACCCAGTACTTC.

V gene TRBV7-9 combines with J gene TRBJ2-7, with TRBD1 as a possible D gene (7 bases). Trimming shortened V by 5 bases and J by 2 bases, and 28 bases separated the two germline ends. Germline CDR1 is SEHNR and CDR2 is FQNEAQ (reference sequence). CDR3 length: 19 residues. The CDR3 DNA sequence: TGTGCCAGCAGCCAGGGGGGTTGGGGACAGACTACTTCCACCTACGAGCAGTACTTC. Translated: CASSQGGWGQTTSTYEQYF.

This chain uses TRBV19 with TRBJ1-1; tentatively, D is TRBD1 (6 bases). Trimming took off 6 bases at V and 6 bases at J, with 11 bases between the two ends. The germline V gene encodes CDR1 LNHDA and CDR2 SQIVND (reference sequence). CDR3 length equals 12 residues. The CDR3 protein is CASRNRESEAFF. CDR3 nucleotides: TGTGCCAGTAGAAACAGGGAATCTGAAGCTTTCTTT.

The CDR3 DNA reads TGTGCCTACTCACAGGGTTATAATGAAAAACTGTTTTTT. Its translation is CAYSQGYNEKLFF. The chain carries TRBV6-6 and TRBJ1-4; the D gene is possibly TRBD1 (6 bases). V was trimmed by 11 bases and J by 4 bases, leaving 14 bases between them. Per germline, CDR1 MNHNY and CDR2 SVGAGI (reference sequence). The CDR3 has 13 amino acids.

Only a few counts were recorded for this clone. The chain recombines TRBV6-1 with TRBJ1-2, with 10 bases matching TRBD1. Germline V gives CDR1 MNHNS, CDR2 SASEGT. Germline trimming cut 2 bases from V and 6 bases from J; bases unmatched to any gene: 6. CDR3 length: 15 residues. In DNA form, the CDR3 reads TGTGCCAGCAGTGAACCGGGACAGGGGTTTGATGGCTACACCTTC. Translating it yields CASSEPGQGFDGYTF.

This chain connects TRBV30 to TRBJ1-2, with D unclear. Germline loops: CDR1 GTSNPN, CDR2 SVGIG (reference sequence). Trimming took off 0 bases at V and 5 bases at J, with 13 bases between the two ends. This CDR3 has 14 residues. In nucleotides, the CDR3 is TGTGCCTGGAGTGTATCACCTTTCGGGTATGGCTACACCTTC. This translates into CAWSVSPFGYGYTF. The variable domain in full, completed from reference TRBV30 and TRBJ1-2, reads SQTIHQWPATLVQPVGSPLSLECTVEGTSNPNLYWYRQAAGRGLQLLFYSVGIGQISSEVPQNLSASRPQDRQFILSSKKLLLSDSGFYLCAWSVSPFGYGYTFGSGTRLTVV.

The genes are TRBV3-1 (or the pseudogene TRBV3-2) and TRBJ1-1; 8 positions match TRBD1. This CDR3 region has 13 residues. CDR1 and CDR2 from the germline V gene are LGHDT and YNNKEL (reference sequence). Trimming removed 4 bases from V and 7 bases from J; junction bases left unmatched: 5. CDR3 coding DNA: TGTGCCAGCAGCCCGGACAGGGAAGTTGAAGCTTTCTTT. Amino acids: CASSPDREVEAFF.

This chain links TRBV7-9 with TRBJ1-4; D call uncertain. The CDR3 contains 14 residues. Trimming took 3 bases from V and 7 from J, leaving 12 bases between them. The germline V gene encodes CDR1 SEHNR and CDR2 FQNEAQ (reference sequence). The CDR3 region has the DNA TGTGCCAGCAGCTTGGGGAACCGGGGTGAAAAACTGTTTTTT. This translates into CASSLGNRGEKLFF. Complete variable domain (other parts from reference TRBV7-9 and TRBJ1-4): DTGVSQNPRHKITKRGQNVTFRCDPISEHNRLYWYRQTLGQGPEFLTYFQNEAQLEKSRLLSDRFSAERPKGSFSTLEIQRTEQGDSAMYLCASSLGNRGEKLFFGSGTQLSVL.

This clone was recorded once. V and J are TRBV18 and TRBJ1-3; D may be TRBD1 (6 bases). Per the germline V gene, CDR1 is KGHSH and CDR2 is LQKENI. This CDR3 spans 16 amino acids. V was trimmed by 1 base and J by 2 bases, leaving 12 bases between them. The CDR3 reads CASSPRSGGPGNTIYF. CDR3 coding DNA: TGTGCCAGCTCACCACGGTCCGGGGGGCCTGGAAACACCATATATTTT. Looking up the rest from reference TRBV18 and TRBJ1-3 gives the full variable domain: NAGVMQNPRHLVRRRGQEARLRCSPMKGHSHVYWYRQLPEEGLKFMVYLQKENIIDESGMPKERFSAEFPKEGPSILRIQQVVRGDSAAYFCASSPRSGGPGNTIYFGEGSWLTVV.

This clone appeared a few times. CDR3 sequence: CASSPGGSTTQYF. CDR3 sequence (DNA): TGTGCCAGCTCCCCCGGCGGGTCGACGACCCAGTACTTC. The rearrangement joins TRBV6-5 to TRBJ2-5; a possible D gene is TRBD2 (5 bases). Germline CDR1 MNHEY, CDR2 SVGAGI. The CDR3 has 13 amino acids. V was cut by 8 bases and J by 7 bases, with 17 bases left in between.

The chain carries TRBV19 and TRBJ1-6; 10 bases fit TRBD1. This CDR3 contains 16 residues. In germline, CDR1 is LNHDA, CDR2 SQIVND (reference sequence). Trimming took 5 bases from V and 10 from J; bases not matched to a gene: 11. The CDR3 reads CASSSVTGGSHSPLHF. CDR3 DNA: TGTGCCAGTAGTTCCGTGACAGGGGGCTCTCACTCACCCCTCCACTTT.

This clone appeared once. The chain combines TRBV19 with TRBJ1-1; 11 positions agree with TRBD1. The trim removed 7 bases at V and 6 bases at J, leaving 7 bases unmatched. The germline V gene has CDR1 LNHDA and CDR2 SQIVND (reference sequence). This CDR3 is built from 14 residues. CDR3 region: CASNVGQGASEAFF. In DNA, the CDR3 is TGTGCCAGTAACGTCGGACAGGGGGCTTCTGAAGCTTTCTTT.

The chain is built from TRBV6-6 and TRBJ1-1; a weak D match, TRBD1 (5 bases). CDR3 size: 11 residues. Germline loops: CDR1 MNHNY, CDR2 SVGAGI (reference sequence). Trimming took off 6 bases at V and 6 bases at J, with 8 bases between the two ends. CDR3 coding DNA: TGTGCCAGCAGGTGGGGGGCTGAAGCTTTCTTT. Its translation: CASRWGAEAFF.

The gene calls are TRBV6-5 and TRBJ1-1; the match to TRBD1 covers 11 bases. CDR3 length: 15 residues. The trim removed 6 bases at V and 4 bases at J, leaving 7 bases unmatched. Per germline, CDR1 MNHEY and CDR2 SVGAGI. CDR3 sequence (DNA): TGTGCCAGCAGCGGACAGGGGGCTGGGTTCACTGAAGCTTTCTTT. Protein: CASSGQGAGFTEAFF.

V gene TRBV9 combines with J gene TRBJ1-2, with 9 bases fitting TRBD1. CDR3 length equals 14 residues. V was pared by 4 bases and J by 2 bases, with 3 bases of the junction left unmatched. Germline V lookup: CDR1 SGDLS, CDR2 YYNGEE. This chain's CDR3 is CASSPTGGNYGYTF. The CDR3 nucleotides are TGTGCCAGCAGCCCGACAGGGGGGAACTATGGCTACACCTTC.

This chain links TRBV14 with TRBJ2-5; TRBD2 matches 7 bases. Unmatched junction bases numbered 15, after V lost 4 bases and J lost 1 base. This CDR3 region has 18 residues. The germline CDR1 and CDR2 sequences are SGHDN and FVKESK. CDR3 residues: CASSPGLGPLDFQETQYF. CDR3 nucleotides: TGTGCCAGCAGCCCCGGACTAGGGCCCCTGGATTTCCAAGAGACCCAGTACTTC. Variable domain in full (rest from reference TRBV14 and TRBJ2-5): EAGVTQFPSHSVIEKGQTVTLRCDPISGHDNLYWYRRVMGKEIKFLLHFVKESKQDESGMPNNRFLAERTGGTYSTLKVQPAELEDSGVYFCASSPGLGPLDFQETQYFGPGTRLLVL.

This chain joins TRBV28 and TRBJ1-6, with 10 bases lining up with TRBD1. The V gene end was trimmed by 3 bases and the J gene end by 9 bases; junction bases not matched to a gene: 2. Per the germline V gene, CDR1 is MDHEN and CDR2 is SYDVKM. This CDR3 comprises 14 residues. CDR3 nucleotide sequence: TGTGCCAGCAGTTTGGGACAGGGGTTTTCACCCCTCCACTTT. Amino acids: CASSLGQGFSPLHF.

This clone has a single count. J is TRBJ2-1 and V is TRBV10-1, with TRBD2 matching over 15 bases. Germline V CDR1 and CDR2: WNHNN, SYGVQD (reference sequence). CDR3 size: 15 residues. Losses at the gene ends were 6 bases for V and 9 bases for J; bases not matched to a gene: 6. The CDR3 DNA sequence: TGCGCCAGCAGGGGACTAGCGGGGGGACAGTCTGAGCAGTTCTTC. Amino acids: CASRGLAGGQSEQFF.

This chain joins TRBV6-5 and TRBJ2-7, with 7 nucleotides matching TRBD1. V was clipped by 6 bases and J by 2 bases; unmatched bases: 10. Germline V lookup: CDR1 MNHEY, CDR2 SVGAGI. The CDR3 covers 15 residues. The CDR3 protein is CASSQEGTDPYEQYF. DNA of the CDR3: TGTGCCAGCAGCCAAGAGGGGACAGACCCCTACGAGCAGTACTTC.

This clone has at least ten counts. DNA for the CDR3: TGTGCCAGCAGCTTATCGGGACTAGGGTCCGGGGAGACCCAGTACTTC. This translates into CASSLSGLGSGETQYF. The chain recombines TRBV7-6 with TRBJ2-5, with TRBD2 matching 8 bases. The CDR3 has 16 residues. Germline lookup yields CDR1 SGHVS and CDR2 FNYEAQ. V trimming: 2 bases; J trimming: 5 bases; junction bases outside the gene matches: 10.

This clone was picked up one time. The chain employs TRBV27 and TRBJ2-2; D might be TRBD2 (5 bases). Looked up from germline, CDR1 is MNHEY and CDR2 is SMNVEV (reference sequence). Deletions cut 6 bases from V and 3 bases from J, with 14 bases between. The CDR3 runs 15 residues. The CDR3 sequence is CASRFSLGYTGELFF. Written as DNA, the CDR3 is TGTGCCAGCAGATTCTCACTAGGTTACACCGGGGAGCTGTTTTTT.

The chain carries TRBV25-1 and TRBJ1-2; TRBD1 matches at 7 bases. The CDR3 has 14 amino acids. Germline lookup yields CDR1 MGHDK and CDR2 SYGVNS. Unmatched junction bases numbered 3, after V lost 3 bases and J lost 2 bases. The CDR3, as DNA: TGTGCCAGCAGTGATTTGACAGGGAACTATGGCTACACCTTC. As protein: CASSDLTGNYGYTF.

This chain connects TRBV5-1 to TRBJ2-5; unclear D gene. Looked up from germline, CDR1 is SGHRS and CDR2 is YFSETQ. The germline V and J ends were trimmed by 5 bases and 5 bases, with 10 bases remaining between them. The CDR3 extends over 12 amino acids. CDR3 sequence reads: CASSDRGETQYF. The CDR3 coding sequence is TGCGCCAGCAGTGATAGAGGCGAGACCCAGTACTTC.

V usage is TRBV3-1 (or the pseudogene TRBV3-2) and J usage is TRBJ1-5; D call uncertain. Germline V gene data show CDR1 as LGHDT and CDR2 as YNNKEL (reference sequence). The length of the CDR3 is 14 residues. V lost 1 base to trimming and J lost 7 bases, with 11 bases between them. The CDR3 loop reads CASSQAGVTQPQHF. CDR3 nucleotide sequence: TGTGCCAGCAGCCAAGCCGGAGTTACGCAGCCCCAGCATTTT.

The rearrangement joins TRBV9 to TRBJ1-6; the match to TRBD1 covers 7 bases. Germline CDR1 SGDLS, CDR2 YYNGEE. There are 15 residues in the CDR3. Unmatched junction bases numbered 11, after V lost 4 bases and J lost 10 bases. This CDR3 is CASSPREGAKSPLHF. CDR3 sequence (DNA): TGTGCCAGCAGCCCCCGGGAGGGGGCAAAATCACCCCTCCACTTT.